This T cell receptor (beta chain) is from a study of monozygotic twins with inflammatory bowel disease. The CDR3 sequence is 14 residues long. Germline V CDR1 and CDR2: LNHDA, SQIVND (reference sequence). The unique tags termed UMIs, each holding a 6-nucleotide sample barcode, were added by means of template switching. TCRdb re-called the 5' RACE reads; every CDR3 protein appears as one record, without DNA. Its table lists some 400,000 distinct CDR3 sequences. Regarding this clonotype: What it recognizes is unknown.

General study findings and limits: Varied immunosuppressive treatments among patients may have increased repertoire variability. Repertoire likeness was no different across concordant and discordant twins, perhaps owing to restricted power.

Material: blood. The TCR was taken from a human donor with ulcerative colitis or Crohn's disease, or a healthy co-twin of an affected twin (not recorded which). The rearrangement links TRBV19 to TRBJ1-1; TCRdb gives TRBD1 as the D gene, but with no DNA this cannot be confirmed. CDR3: CASRGTGPYTEAFF. Combining the CDR3 with reference TRBV19 and TRBJ1-1 gives the whole variable domain DGGITQSPKYLFRKEGQNVTLSCEQNLNHDAMYWYRQDPGQGLRLIYYSQIVNDFQKGDIAEGYSVSREKKESFPLTVTSAQKNPTAFYLCASRGTGPYTEAFFGQGTRLTVV.